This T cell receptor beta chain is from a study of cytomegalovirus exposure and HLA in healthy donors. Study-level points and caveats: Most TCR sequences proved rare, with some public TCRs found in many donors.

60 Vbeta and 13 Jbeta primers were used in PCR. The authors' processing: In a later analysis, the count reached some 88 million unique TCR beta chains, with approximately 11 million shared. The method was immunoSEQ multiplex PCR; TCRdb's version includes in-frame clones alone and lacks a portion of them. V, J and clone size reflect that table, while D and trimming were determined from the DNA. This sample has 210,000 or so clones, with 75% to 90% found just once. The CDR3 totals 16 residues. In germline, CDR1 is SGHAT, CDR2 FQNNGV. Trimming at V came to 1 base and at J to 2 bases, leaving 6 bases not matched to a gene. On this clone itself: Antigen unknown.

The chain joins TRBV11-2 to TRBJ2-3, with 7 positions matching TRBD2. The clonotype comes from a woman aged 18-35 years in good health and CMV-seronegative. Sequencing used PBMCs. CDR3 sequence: CASSLGVAGATDTQYF. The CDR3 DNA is TGTGCCAGCAGCTTAGGGGTAGCGGGTGCCACAGATACGCAGTATTTT.